This record concerns one T cell receptor beta chain sequence. The V and J ends lost 7 bases and 10 bases respectively, with 15 bases between them. This CDR3 region has 12 residues. This record comes from a study of control samples from healthy donors and cancer patients. Sequencing was performed with immunoSEQ multiplex PCR; in TCRdb, only in-frame clones are kept and a portion is missing. The table includes over 85,000 clones, less than 85% detected once. Sequencing was done on a sample of PBMCs. This sequence was found in a man aged 70 or older with lung cancer. The V gene is TRBV12-3 or TRBV12-4, the J gene TRBJ2-3; maybe TRBD1 (6 bases). This CDR3 is CASTLGAKAQYF. In DNA form, the CDR3 reads TGTGCCAGCACCCTGGGGGCTAAGGCGCAGTATTTT.